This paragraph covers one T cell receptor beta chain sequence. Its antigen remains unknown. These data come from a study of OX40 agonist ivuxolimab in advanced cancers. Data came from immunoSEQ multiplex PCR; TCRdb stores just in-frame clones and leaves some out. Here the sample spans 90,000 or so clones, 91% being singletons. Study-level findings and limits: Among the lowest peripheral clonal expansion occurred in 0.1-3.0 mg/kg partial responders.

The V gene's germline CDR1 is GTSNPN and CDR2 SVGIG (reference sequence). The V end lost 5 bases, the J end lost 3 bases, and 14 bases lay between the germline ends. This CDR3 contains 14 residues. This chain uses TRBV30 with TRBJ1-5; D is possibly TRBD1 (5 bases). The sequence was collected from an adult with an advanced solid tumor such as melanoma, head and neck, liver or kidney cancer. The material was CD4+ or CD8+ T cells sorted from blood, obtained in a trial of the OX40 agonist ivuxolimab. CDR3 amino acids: CAWGAQGDNQPQHF. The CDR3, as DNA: TGTGCCTGGGGGGCCCAGGGAGACAATCAGCCCCAGCATTTT.